This record concerns one T cell receptor (beta chain) sequence. Other DNA sequences in this sample translate to the same CDR3. The data stem from a study of T cell responses to AZD1222 COVID-19 vaccine. Only in-frame clones appear in the TCRdb table, and some are missing; sequencing was by immunoSEQ multiplex PCR. The sample shows tens of thousands of clones, 85% to 90% of them seen only once. This clonotype was sampled from an adult in good health. Here the sequenced sample was peripheral blood, taken on day 0 of AZD1222 vaccination.

The DNA for the CDR3 is TGCGCCAGCAGCCTGGCGGCCTCTGGAAACACCATATATTTT. This translates into CASSLAASGNTIYF. The chain employs TRBV5-1 and TRBJ1-3, with D uncertain. Germline V gene lookup returns CDR1 SGHRS and CDR2 YFSETQ. Trimming left V 4 bases short and J 0 bases short, with 8 bases between. The CDR3 loop spans 14 amino acids.